The 9 T cell receptor beta chains below all came from one sample that was sequenced in a study of persistence of HIV-infected CD4 T cells. The stimulus was lysate of CMV-infected fibroblasts, about 10 ug/mL. Memory cells lacking CD40L and CD69 with high CD45RO were sorted. Their recognized antigens are unknown. The immunoSEQ assay was version 4, run in survey mode. Profiling relied on immunoSEQ multiplex PCR, and the TCRdb table lists in-frame clones only, not all of them. The sample consists of roughly 34,000 clones, 82% of them appearing once. Sequenced material: CD4+ T cells sorted from PBMCs after roughly 18-hour stimulation, taken from a patient who received antiretroviral therapy. These receptors all come from an adult man with HIV who was CMV-seropositive.

The chain carries TRBV5-5 and TRBJ1-1, with D uncertain. This CDR3 comprises 14 residues. CDR1 and CDR2 from the germline V gene are SGHKS and YYEKEE (reference sequence). V was trimmed by 6 bases and J by 1 base, leaving 13 bases between them. CDR3 coding DNA: TGTGCCAGCACCCTCCTAGAGGGGAACACTGAAGCTTTCTTT. Encoded protein: CASTLLEGNTEAFF.

CDR3 coding DNA: TGTGCCAGCAGCCCCCGGGACAGGGGGCGAAGAACTGAAGCTTTCTTT. This codes for CASSPRDRGRRTEAFF. The chain employs TRBV3-1 (or the pseudogene TRBV3-2) and TRBJ1-1; 12 nucleotides agree with TRBD1. The germline CDR1 and CDR2 sequences are LGHDT and YNNKEL (reference sequence). The CDR3 sequence is 16 residues long. The V and J ends lost 4 bases and 5 bases, in that order; junction bases with no gene match: 8.

The CDR3, as DNA: TGTGCCAGCAGCCTGACAACAGGGGTATACACCGGGGAGCTGTTTTTT. It translates to CASSLTTGVYTGELFF. This sequence joins TRBV7-9 and TRBJ2-2; 7 bases are shared with TRBD1. Germline V gives CDR1 SEHNR, CDR2 FQNEAQ (reference sequence). This CDR3 is 16 amino acids long. The trim removed 5 bases at V and 3 bases at J, leaving 9 bases unmatched.

The chain carries TRBV30 and TRBJ1-3; 9 bases agree with TRBD1. Trimming cost V 0 bases and J 4 bases; bases outside gene matches: 4. This CDR3 has 15 residues. Germline values: CDR1 GTSNPN, CDR2 SVGIG (reference sequence). The CDR3, as DNA: TGTGCCTGGAGTGTAGGGACAGGGAGAGGAAACACCATATATTTT. Translating it yields CAWSVGTGRGNTIYF.

The J gene is TRBJ1-6, the V gene TRBV27; D is unclear. V shed 5 bases and J shed 4 bases, with 18 bases lying between them. Germline CDR1 and CDR2: MNHEY and SMNVEV (reference sequence). The CDR3 has 17 amino acids. CDR3 DNA sequence: TGTGCCAGCAGTCACCGGACCGCGGCGGATTATAATTCACCCCTCCACTTT. As protein: CASSHRTAADYNSPLHF.

The V and J genes are TRBV29-1 and TRBJ1-6, with 7 bases fitting TRBD1. This CDR3 spans 13 amino acids. The ends lost 6 bases at V and 6 bases at J; junction bases unmatched: 5. In germline, CDR1 is SQVTM, CDR2 ANQGSEA. In nucleotides, the CDR3 is TGCAGCGTCCGGGACAGCGGTAATTCACCCCTCCACTTT. It codes for CSVRDSGNSPLHF. Using reference TRBV29-1 and TRBJ1-6 for the parts outside the CDR3, the full variable domain is SAVISQKPSRDICQRGTSLTIQCQVDSQVTMMFWYRQQPGQSLTLIATANQGSEATYESGFVIDKFPISRPNLTFSTLTVSNMSPEDSSIYLCSVRDSGNSPLHFGNGTRLTVT.

The chain recombines TRBV10-3 with TRBJ1-1, with 9 nucleotides matching TRBD1. With 5 bases clipped from V and 2 bases from J, the junction kept 9 bases outside the gene matches. The CDR3 contains 16 residues. Germline assignment: CDR1 ENHRY and CDR2 SYGVKD. The CDR3 spells CAISILPGQGNTEAFF. The CDR3 DNA reads as TGTGCCATCAGTATACTTCCGGGACAGGGCAACACTGAAGCTTTCTTT.

This chain joins TRBV5-6 and TRBJ2-2; 14 nucleotides agree with TRBD2. The CDR3 extends over 19 amino acids. From germline, CDR1 is SGHDT and CDR2 YYEEEE. Trimming removed 3 bases from V and 0 bases from J; junction bases left unmatched: 7. CDR3 in DNA: TGTGCCAGCAGCTCCTTAGGACTAGCGGGGGGACCGAACACCGGGGAGCTGTTTTTT. Translating gives CASSSLGLAGGPNTGELFF. The whole variable domain, filled in from reference TRBV5-6 and TRBJ2-2, reads DAGVTQSPTHLIKTRGQQVTLRCSPKSGHDTVSWYQQALGQGPQFIFQYYEEEERQRGNFPDRFSGHQFPNYSSELNVNALLLGDSALYLCASSSLGLAGGPNTGELFFGEGSRLTVL.

V gene TRBV7-9 combines with J gene TRBJ1-6, with no clear D. This CDR3 spans 14 amino acids. V lost 6 bases and J 7 bases, leaving 13 bases between the germline ends. Germline CDR1 is SEHNR and CDR2 is FQNEAQ (reference sequence). The chain's CDR3 is CASRPLAVNSPLHF. The DNA of the CDR3 is TGTGCCAGCAGACCGCTGGCAGTAAATTCACCCCTCCACTTT. The full variable domain, with the rest looked up from reference TRBV7-9 and TRBJ1-6, is DTGVSQNPRHKITKRGQNVTFRCDPISEHNRLYWYRQTLGQGPEFLTYFQNEAQLEKSRLLSDRFSAERPKGSFSTLEIQRTEQGDSAMYLCASRPLAVNSPLHFGNGTRLTVT.